There are a few counts of the clone carrying this T cell receptor (beta chain). Its antigen remains unknown. Library preparation for TCR beta used quantitative 5'-RACE with molecular barcodes. TCRdb re-derived calls from the 5' RACE reads in MiXCR, one entry per CDR3 protein. The table records more than 250,000 distinct CDR3 sequences, 8% of them present only once. Trimming removed 5 bases at V and 7 bases at J, with 15 bases between. Germline V gives CDR1 DFQATT, CDR2 SNEGSKA (reference sequence). The CDR3 sequence is 13 residues long. The data originate from a study of CD8 T cells in ankylosing spondylitis. Overall study findings and caveats: Ankylosing spondylitis blood appeared to be characterized by a TCR beta motif of 8 or 9 highly homologous variants. Prior work had noted some motif variants in reactive arthritis blood and synovial fluid. CD8+ by phenotype, disease-linked clones were relatively rare in peripheral blood. Clones tied to disease were said to be significantly enriched in matched ankylosing spondylitis synovial fluid.

The clonotype originates from a male donor with ankylosing spondylitis. This chain joins TRBV20-1 and TRBJ2-1; maybe TRBD1 (6 bases). Sequenced input: blood, either unsorted or a sorted T cell fraction (not recorded which). CDR3 residues: CSAPGTQGNEQFF. The CDR3 coding sequence is TGCAGTGCTCCCGGGACCCAGGGGAATGAGCAGTTCTTC.